Listed below are T cell receptor beta chains from one sample, sequenced in a study of CD8 T cells in Susac syndrome. One entry per CDR3 protein, called by TCRdb with MiXCR from the immunoSEQ multiplex PCR reads. This sample has about 160,000 distinct CDR3 sequences, with 92% found just once. Sequenced sample: CD4+ T cells from PBMCs. These receptors were collected from a human donor in good health. CDR3s include the opening cysteine and the closing phenylalanine or tryptophan. D genes are given only for firm matches.

J gene: TRBJ1-1; V gene: TRBV13; D gene: -; CDR3 DNA: TGTGCCAGCAGCTTAGGCCTTGGCGGGGGGAGAGAAGCTTTCTTT; CDR3 protein: CASSLGLGGGREAFF
J gene: TRBJ2-2; V gene: TRBV7-6; D gene: -; CDR3 DNA: TGTGCCAGCAGCCCCCTTAGGGCGGGGACCGGGGAGCTGTTTTTT; CDR3 protein: CASSPLRAGTGELFF
J gene: TRBJ1-2; V gene: TRBV6-1; D gene: -; CDR3 DNA: TGTGCCAGCAGTGCGATACAAGTATATGGCTACACCTTC; CDR3 protein: CASSAIQVYGYTF
J gene: TRBJ1-1; V gene: TRBV28; D gene: -; CDR3 DNA: TGTGCCAGCAGAGAGGGGTCCCTGAGAGCTTTCTTT; CDR3 protein: CASREGSLRAFF
J gene: TRBJ2-7; V gene: TRBV18; D gene: -; CDR3 DNA: TGTGCCAGCTCACTCAGCGACGGGAGCTCCTACGAGCAGTACTTC; CDR3 protein: CASSLSDGSSYEQYF
J gene: TRBJ2-7; V gene: TRBV6-5; D gene: TRBD2; CDR3 DNA: TGTGCCAGCAGTTACTCGGGACCGTGGGCTAGCGGGTACTACGAGCAGTACTTC; CDR3 protein: CASSYSGPWASGYYEQYF
J gene: TRBJ1-5; V gene: TRBV7-9; D gene: TRBD1; CDR3 DNA: TGTGCCAGCAGTGCGGCCGGGACAGGGGTAGGGAGGAGCAATCAGCCCCAGCATTTT; CDR3 protein: CASSAAGTGVGRSNQPQHF
J gene: TRBJ2-1; V gene: TRBV18; D gene: -; CDR3 DNA: TGTGCCAGCTCCCCCATGCGGAGCGAGAACAATGAGCAGTTCTTC; CDR3 protein: CASSPMRSENNEQFF
J gene: TRBJ1-2; V gene: TRBV12-3/TRBV12-4; D gene: -; CDR3 DNA: TGTGCCAGCAGTTTCATGGGGCGGAGGCTCTATGGCTACACCTTC; CDR3 protein: CASSFMGRRLYGYTF
J gene: TRBJ2-7; V gene: TRBV6-5; D gene: -; CDR3 DNA: TGTGCCAGCAGTTACTTGGCAGGCCCTCCCTACGAGCAGTACTTC; CDR3 protein: CASSYLAGPPYEQYF
J gene: TRBJ2-1; V gene: TRBV5-1; D gene: -; CDR3 DNA: TGCGCCAGCCGTTCGTCGTTGAGTAACAATGAGCAGTTCTTC; CDR3 protein: CASRSSLSNNEQFF
J gene: TRBJ1-5; V gene: TRBV7-8; D gene: -; CDR3 DNA: TGTGCCAGCAGCTTAGCCGCCGGGACACAAGAATTCAATCAGCCCCAGCATTTT; CDR3 protein: CASSLAAGTQEFNQPQHF
J gene: TRBJ2-7; V gene: TRBV3-1; D gene: -; CDR3 DNA: TGTGCCAGCAGCCCATGGGACACAGCCTACGAGCAGTACTTC; CDR3 protein: CASSPWDTAYEQYF
J gene: TRBJ1-5; V gene: TRBV10-2; D gene: -; CDR3 DNA: TGCGCCAGCAGTGAGGCCCAGCGGGGCTATAGCAATCAGCCCCAGCATTTT; CDR3 protein: CASSEAQRGYSNQPQHF
J gene: TRBJ1-4; V gene: TRBV11-2; D gene: -; CDR3 DNA: TGTGCCAGCAGCCCCCTATGGGGAACTAATGAAAAACTGTTTTTT; CDR3 protein: CASSPLWGTNEKLFF
J gene: TRBJ1-4; V gene: TRBV6-6; D gene: TRBD1; CDR3 DNA: TGTGCCAGCAGCCATCCGGACAGGGCTGAAAAACTGTTTTTT; CDR3 protein: CASSHPDRAEKLFF
J gene: TRBJ1-2; V gene: TRBV7-2; D gene: -; CDR3 DNA: TGTGCCAGCAGCCAAAGGGGCTATGGCTACACCTTC; CDR3 protein: CASSQRGYGYTF